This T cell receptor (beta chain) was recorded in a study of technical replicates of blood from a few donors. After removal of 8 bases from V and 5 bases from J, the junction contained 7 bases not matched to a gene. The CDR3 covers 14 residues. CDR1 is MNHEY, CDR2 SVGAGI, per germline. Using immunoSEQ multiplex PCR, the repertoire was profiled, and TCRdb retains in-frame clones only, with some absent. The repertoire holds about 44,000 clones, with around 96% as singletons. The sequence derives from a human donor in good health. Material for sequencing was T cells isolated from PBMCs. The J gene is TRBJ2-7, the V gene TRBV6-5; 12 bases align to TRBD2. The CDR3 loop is CASALAGGLDEQYF. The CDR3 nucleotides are TGTGCCAGCGCGCTAGCGGGAGGGTTAGACGAGCAGTACTTC.